This T cell receptor beta chain stems from a study of blood T cell repertoires in COVID-19. The V gene end was trimmed by 3 bases and the J gene end by 5 bases; junction bases not matched to a gene: 12. This CDR3 comprises 16 residues. The germline V gene has CDR1 SGHRS and CDR2 YFSETQ. Cohorts were determined from participant-reported clinical history. Original data processing: Counts of nucleated cells, estimated from reference gene primer amplification, were obtained. The table came from immunoSEQ multiplex PCR; TCRdb's copy has only in-frame clones and leaves some out. V and J calls and clone size follow that table, whereas D and trimming were derived from the DNA. The profile shows roughly 450,000 clones, about 90% of them singletons.

The receptor's source is a man younger than 30 who had recovered from COVID-19. The sequenced material came from PBMCs or T cells enriched from blood (not recorded which). This chain uses TRBV5-1 with TRBJ2-7; 9 nucleotides line up with TRBD2. CDR3 protein: CASSSGRREGPHEQYF. Written as DNA, the CDR3 is TGCGCCAGCAGCTCAGGACGGCGGGAGGGACCCCACGAGCAGTACTTC.